This TCR beta chain was found in a study of blood T cell repertoires in COVID-19 (dated by TCRdb to 2020 to 2022). Notes on the research overall: Collaborator samples came from the United States, Italy and Spain and covered acute and convalescent phases of COVID-19. The material from the prospective study consisted of cDNA or gDNA derived from T cells, B-cell-depleted T cells, or PBMCs. A de-identified subject ID, COVID-19 status, age in years and sex were almost always included in the sample metadata. The dataset comprised deeply sampled blood TCRbeta repertoires from subjects exposed to, actively infected with, or recovered from COVID-19. Where available, HLA class I and class II types were taken from metadata supplied by the sample provider and were not determined by assay-based typing. The repertoires were released in a freely available public database meant as a resource for research on the immune response to SARS-CoV-2. The samples were drawn from the first 160 participants of the ongoing ImmuneRACE study and from more than 1,000 subjects provided by 6 global collaborators.

Study-level results and caveats: The amount of clinical and demographic metadata varied by source and participant and was provided uncurated.

As concerns this clone: This receptor's antigen is unknown. No much larger clone exists at a distance of one base, and base qualities are not known.

Participants in the prospective study were aged roughly 18 to 89 years, lived in more than 20 United States geographic areas, and enrolled through a virtual design. Cohort assignment in the prospective study relied on participant-reported clinical history from a screening survey and a study questionnaire. ImmuneRACE Cohort 3 recovered participants were defined by two consecutive negative NP/OP PCR tests, healthcare professional clearance, or symptom resolution. In the prospective study, whole blood, serum and a nasopharyngeal or oropharyngeal swab were collected from each participant by mobile phlebotomists. Over a 2-month period, participants in the prospective study had the option of providing additional blood draws and questionnaires. Prospective study blood samples were shipped either frozen or at room temperature before DNA extraction. Per the germline V gene, SGHVS is the CDR1 and FQNEAQ is the CDR2. The CDR3, cysteine through phenylalanine, is 12 amino acids long. The read is trimmed to its CDR3 DNA, 36 bases read in frame from base 1. V is clipped by 5 bases and J by 5 bases, and the sequence between their germline boundaries is 9 bases long.

TCRbeta CDR3 regions were amplified from genomic DNA by means of the immunoSEQ Assay, a bias-controlled multiplex PCR. In the original analysis: The number of nucleated cells in each sample was estimated from the amplification of reference gene primers within the assay. Sequence reads were collapsed and filtered to measure the absolute abundance of every unique TCRbeta CDR3 rearrangement. Productive Simpson clonality was computed per sample as the square root of Simpson's diversity index over productive rearrangements. TCRdb's version of the immuneACCESS table is confined to in-frame rearrangements and falls short of the full clone set. An unresolved V gene accounts for under half of the shortfall where checked; the remainder is of unknown origin. D and trimming come from the DNA, and the V and J calls and clone size come from that table. Within this sample are about 150,000 clones, with roughly 80% of them counted one time only. The ten largest make up roughly 6.4% of the sample.

The clonotype comes from a woman in her forties who had recovered from COVID-19. This chain joins TRBV7-8 to TRBJ1-1; the best D guess is TRBD1, with 5 bases matching. The specimen was PBMCs or T cells enriched from blood (not recorded which). The CDR3 reads as follows: CASSQGVTEAFF. The bases read TGTGCCAGCAGCCAGGGAGTTACTGAAGCTTTCTTT. The CDR3, completed at both ends by the reference TRBV7-8 and TRBJ1-1 genes, gives the full variable domain GAGVSQSPRYKVAKRGQDVALRCDPISGHVSLFWYQQALGQGPEFLTYFQNEAQLDKSGLPSDRFFAERPEGSVSTLKIQRTQQEDSAVYLCASSQGVTEAFFGQGTRLTVV.